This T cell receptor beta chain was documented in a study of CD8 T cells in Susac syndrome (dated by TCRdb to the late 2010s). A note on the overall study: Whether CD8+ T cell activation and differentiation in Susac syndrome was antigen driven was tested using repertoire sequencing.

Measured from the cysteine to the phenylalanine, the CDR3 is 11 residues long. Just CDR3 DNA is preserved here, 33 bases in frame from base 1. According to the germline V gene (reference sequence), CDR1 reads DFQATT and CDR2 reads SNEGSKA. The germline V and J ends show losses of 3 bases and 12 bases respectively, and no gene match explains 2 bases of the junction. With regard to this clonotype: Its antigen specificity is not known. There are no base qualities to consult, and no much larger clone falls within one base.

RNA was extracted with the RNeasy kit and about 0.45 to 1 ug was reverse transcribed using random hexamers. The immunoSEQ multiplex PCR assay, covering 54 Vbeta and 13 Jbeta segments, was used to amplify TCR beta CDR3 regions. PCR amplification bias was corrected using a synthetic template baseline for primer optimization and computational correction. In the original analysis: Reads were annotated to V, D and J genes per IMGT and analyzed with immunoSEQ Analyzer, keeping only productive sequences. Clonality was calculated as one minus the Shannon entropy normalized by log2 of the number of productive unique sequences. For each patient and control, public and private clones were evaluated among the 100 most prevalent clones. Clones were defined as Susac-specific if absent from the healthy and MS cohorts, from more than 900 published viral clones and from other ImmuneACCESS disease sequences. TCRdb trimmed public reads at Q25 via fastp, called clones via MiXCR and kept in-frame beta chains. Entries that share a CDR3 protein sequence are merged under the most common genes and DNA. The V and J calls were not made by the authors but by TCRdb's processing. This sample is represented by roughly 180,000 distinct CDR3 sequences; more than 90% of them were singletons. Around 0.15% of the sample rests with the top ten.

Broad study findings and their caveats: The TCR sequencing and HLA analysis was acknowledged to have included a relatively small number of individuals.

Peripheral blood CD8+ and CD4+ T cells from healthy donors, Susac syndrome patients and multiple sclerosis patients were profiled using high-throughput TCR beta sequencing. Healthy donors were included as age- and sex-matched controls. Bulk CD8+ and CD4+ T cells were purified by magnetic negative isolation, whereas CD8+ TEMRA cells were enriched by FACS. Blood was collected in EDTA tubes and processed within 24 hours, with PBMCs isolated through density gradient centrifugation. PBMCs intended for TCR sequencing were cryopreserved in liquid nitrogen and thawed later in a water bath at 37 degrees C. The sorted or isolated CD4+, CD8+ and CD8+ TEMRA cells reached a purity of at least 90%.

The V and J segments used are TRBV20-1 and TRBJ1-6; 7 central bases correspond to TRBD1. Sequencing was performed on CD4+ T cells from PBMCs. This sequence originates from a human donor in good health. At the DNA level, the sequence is TGCAGTGCTAGCGACAGGGAACCCCTCCACTTT. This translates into CSASDREPLHF.